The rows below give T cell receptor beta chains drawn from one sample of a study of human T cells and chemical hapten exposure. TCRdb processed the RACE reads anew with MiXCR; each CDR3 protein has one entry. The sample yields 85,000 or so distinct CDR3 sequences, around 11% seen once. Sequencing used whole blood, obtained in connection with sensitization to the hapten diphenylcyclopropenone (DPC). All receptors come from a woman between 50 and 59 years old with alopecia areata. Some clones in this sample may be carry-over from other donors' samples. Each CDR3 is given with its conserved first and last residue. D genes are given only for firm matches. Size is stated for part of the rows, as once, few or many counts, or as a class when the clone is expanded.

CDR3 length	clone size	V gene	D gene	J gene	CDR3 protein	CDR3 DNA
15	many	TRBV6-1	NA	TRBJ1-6	CASTAQGRLNSPLHF	TGTGCCAGCACCGCACAGGGTAGGCTTAATTCACCCCTCCACTTT
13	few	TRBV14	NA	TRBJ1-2	CASSQVTAYGYTF	TGTGCCAGCAGCCAAGTTACAGCCTATGGCTACACCTTC
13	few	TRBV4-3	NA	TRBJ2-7	CASSQGDGDEQYF	TGCGCCAGCAGCCAAGGAGACGGGGACGAGCAGTACTTC
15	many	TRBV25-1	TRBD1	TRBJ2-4	CASSPRQGALDIQYF	TGTGCCAGCAGTCCCCGACAGGGGGCTTTGGACATTCAGTACTTC
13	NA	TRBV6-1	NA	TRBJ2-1	CASSGQLYNERFF	TGTGCCAGCAGCGGCCAGTTGTACAATGAGCGGTTCTTC
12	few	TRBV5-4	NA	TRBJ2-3	CASSYSTDTQYF	TGTGCCAGCAGCTACAGCACAGATACGCAGTATTTT
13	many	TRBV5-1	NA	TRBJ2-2	CASSSLYTGELFF	TGCGCCAGCAGCTCGCTATACACCGGGGAGCTGTTTTTT
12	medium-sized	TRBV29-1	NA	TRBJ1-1	CSVDTGFTEAFF	TGCAGCGTTGATACAGGGTTCACTGAAGCTTTCTTT
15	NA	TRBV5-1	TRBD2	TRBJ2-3	CVTKWTSGFADTQYF	TGCGTTACCAAGTGGACTAGCGGGTTTGCAGATACGCAGTATTTT
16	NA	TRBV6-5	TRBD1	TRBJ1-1	CASSYSMTGGNTEAFF	TGTGCCAGCAGTTACTCGATGACAGGGGGGAACACTGAAGCTTTCTTT
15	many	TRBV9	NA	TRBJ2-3	CASTVTPGSTDTQYF	TGTGCCAGCACTGTGACACCCGGAAGCACAGATACGCAGTATTTT
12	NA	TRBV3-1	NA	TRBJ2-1	CASSQGGYEQFF	TGTGCCAGCAGCCAGGGGGGTTACGAGCAGTTCTTC
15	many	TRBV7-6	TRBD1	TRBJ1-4	CASSFAQGAGEKLFF	TGTGCCAGCAGTTTCGCGCAGGGGGCAGGTGAAAAACTGTTTTTT
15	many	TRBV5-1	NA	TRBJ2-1	CASSPWGPDYNEQFF	TGCGCCAGCAGCCCCTGGGGCCCAGACTACAATGAGCAGTTCTTC
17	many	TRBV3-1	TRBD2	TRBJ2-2	CASSQVEVAGVAGELFF	TGTGCCAGCAGCCAAGTTGAGGTAGCGGGAGTCGCCGGGGAGCTGTTTTTT
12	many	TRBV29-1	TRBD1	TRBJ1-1	CSGGQLNTEAFF	TGCAGCGGGGGACAGTTGAACACTGAAGCTTTCTTT
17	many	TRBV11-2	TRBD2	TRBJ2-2	CASSLDWTSGNTGELFF	TGTGCCAGCAGCTTAGACTGGACTAGCGGAAACACCGGGGAGCTGTTTTTT
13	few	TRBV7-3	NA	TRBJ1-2	CASSPDNNYGYTF	TGTGCCAGCAGCCCAGACAATAACTATGGCTACACCTTC
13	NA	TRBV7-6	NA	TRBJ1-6	CASARRTGITLHF	TGTGCCAGCGCCAGGAGGACCGGGATCACCCTCCACTTT
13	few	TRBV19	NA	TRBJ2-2	CATPRQNTGELFF	TGTGCCACCCCACGCCAGAACACCGGGGAGCTGTTTTTT
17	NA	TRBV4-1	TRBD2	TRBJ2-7	CASSQDRSGGVSYEQYF	TGCGCCAGCAGCCAAGATCGCTCGGGAGGGGTCTCCTACGAGCAGTACTTC
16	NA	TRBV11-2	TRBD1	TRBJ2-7	CASSLTTGGHSYEQYF	TGTGCCAGCAGCTTAACAACAGGGGGACACAGCTACGAGCAGTACTTC
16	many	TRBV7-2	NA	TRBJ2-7	CASSSPRAGAFYEQYF	TGTGCCAGCAGCTCCCCCCGCGCGGGGGCTTTTTACGAGCAGTACTTC
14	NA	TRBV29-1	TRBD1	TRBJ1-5	CSVAPGGVNQPQHF	TGCAGCGTTGCCCCAGGGGGCGTAAATCAGCCCCAGCATTTT
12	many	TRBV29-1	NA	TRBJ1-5	CSVQDGNQPQHF	TGCAGCGTGCAGGACGGCAATCAGCCCCAGCATTTT
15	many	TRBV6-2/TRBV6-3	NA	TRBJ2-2	CASSMGRYNTGELFF	TGTGCCAGCAGTATGGGACGGTACAACACCGGGGAGCTGTTTTTT
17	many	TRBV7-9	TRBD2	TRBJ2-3	CASSFMTSGASTDTQYF	TGTGCCAGCAGCTTTATGACTAGCGGAGCTAGCACAGATACGCAGTATTTT
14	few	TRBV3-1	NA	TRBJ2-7	CASSQALGFYEQYF	TGTGCCAGCAGCCAAGCCCTGGGGTTCTACGAGCAGTACTTC
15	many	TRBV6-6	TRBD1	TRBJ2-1	CASSYVTGAYNEQFF	TGTGCCAGCAGTTACGTGACAGGGGCCTACAATGAGCAGTTCTTC
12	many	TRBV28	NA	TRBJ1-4	CASSLFGRDHNF	TGTGCCAGCAGTTTATTCGGCAGGGACCACAATTTT
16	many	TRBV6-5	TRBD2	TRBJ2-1	CASSLAGGGARNEQFF	TGTGCCAGCAGCCTCGCTGGCGGGGGGGCCCGGAATGAGCAGTTCTTC
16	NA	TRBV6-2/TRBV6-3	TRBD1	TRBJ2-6	CASLTGLWAGANVLTF	TGTGCCAGCCTGACAGGGTTATGGGCTGGGGCCAACGTCCTGACTTTC
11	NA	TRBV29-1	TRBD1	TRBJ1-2	CSGGQGYGYTF	TGCAGCGGAGGACAGGGCTATGGCTACACCTTC
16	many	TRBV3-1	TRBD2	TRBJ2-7	CASSSRGTSGVYEQYF	TGTGCCAGCAGCAGCAGGGGGACTAGCGGAGTCTACGAGCAGTACTTC
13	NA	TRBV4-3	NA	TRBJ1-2	CASSQAGQYGYTF	TGCGCCAGCAGCCAAGCAGGGCAATATGGCTACACCTTC
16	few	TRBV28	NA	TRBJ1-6	CASSPLGQSKISPLHF	TGTGCCAGCAGTCCTCTCGGACAGTCGAAGATCTCACCCCTCCACTTT
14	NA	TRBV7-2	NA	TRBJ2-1	CASSFDYSYNEQFF	TGTGCCAGCAGCTTTGACTACTCCTACAATGAGCAGTTCTTC
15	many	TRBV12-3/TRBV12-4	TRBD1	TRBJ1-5	CASSPLGQANQPQHF	TGTGCCAGCAGCCCGTTGGGACAGGCTAATCAGCCCCAGCATTTT
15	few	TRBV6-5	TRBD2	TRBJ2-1	CASAPGSSGSNEQFF	TGTGCCAGCGCCCCGGGGTCTAGCGGGAGTAACGAGCAGTTCTTC
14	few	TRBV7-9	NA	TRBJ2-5	CASSFDRFGETQYF	TGTGCCAGCAGCTTTGACAGGTTTGGGGAGACCCAGTACTTC
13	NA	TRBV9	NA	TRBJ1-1	CASIPRAGGGAFF	TGTGCCAGCATCCCCCGCGCCGGGGGGGGAGCTTTCTTT
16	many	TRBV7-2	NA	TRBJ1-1	CASSLGPTGLATEAFF	TGTGCCAGCAGCTTAGGGCCCACCGGGTTGGCCACTGAAGCTTTCTTT
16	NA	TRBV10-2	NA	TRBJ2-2	CASSESIGAGTGELFF	TGCGCCAGCAGTGAGTCGATAGGGGCTGGCACCGGGGAGCTGTTTTTT
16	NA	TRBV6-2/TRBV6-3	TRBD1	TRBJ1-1	CASSSLPIQGGTEAFF	TGTGCCAGCAGTTCTCTCCCGATACAGGGGGGCACTGAAGCTTTCTTT
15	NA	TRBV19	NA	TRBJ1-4	CASSIGLAGGEKLFF	TGTGCCAGTAGTATCGGGCTAGCCGGCGGTGAAAAACTGTTTTTT
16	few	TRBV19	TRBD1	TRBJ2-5	CASSTLDRARKETQYF	TGTGCCAGTAGTACCCTGGACAGGGCCCGAAAAGAGACCCAGTACTTC
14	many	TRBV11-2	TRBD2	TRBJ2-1	CASSSSASSGEGFF	TGTGCCAGCAGCTCCTCGGCGTCTAGCGGAGAGGGGTTCTTC
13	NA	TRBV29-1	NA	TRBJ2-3	CSVFRQLTDTQYF	TGCAGCGTTTTCCGGCAACTCACAGATACGCAGTATTTT
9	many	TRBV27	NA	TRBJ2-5	CAPEETQYF	TGTGCCCCAGAAGAGACCCAGTACTTC
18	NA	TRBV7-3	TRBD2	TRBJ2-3	CASSLSPSGARSTDTQYF	TGTGCCAGCAGCTTAAGTCCTAGCGGGGCCCGTAGCACAGATACGCAGTATTTT
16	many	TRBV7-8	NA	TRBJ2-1	CASSLSSRHSYNEQFF	TGTGCCAGCAGCTTAAGTAGCCGTCACTCCTACAATGAGCAGTTCTTC